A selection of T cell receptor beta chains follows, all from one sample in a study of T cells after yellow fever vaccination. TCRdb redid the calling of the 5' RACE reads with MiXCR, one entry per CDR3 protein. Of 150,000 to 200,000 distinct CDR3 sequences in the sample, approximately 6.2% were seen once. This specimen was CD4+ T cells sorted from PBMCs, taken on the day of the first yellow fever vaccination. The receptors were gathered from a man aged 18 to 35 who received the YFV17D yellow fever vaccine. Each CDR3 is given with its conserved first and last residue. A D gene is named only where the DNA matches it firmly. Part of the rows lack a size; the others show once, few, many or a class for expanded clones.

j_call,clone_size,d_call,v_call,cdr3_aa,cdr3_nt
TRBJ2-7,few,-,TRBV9,CASNLGTPHYEQYF,TGTGCCAGCAACCTCGGGACCCCACACTACGAGCAGTACTTC
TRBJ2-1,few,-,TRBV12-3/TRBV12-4,CASSFGGRSFNEQFF,TGTGCCAGCAGTTTCGGGGGACGAAGCTTCAATGAGCAGTTCTTC
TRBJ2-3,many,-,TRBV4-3,CASSQERPGAGTDTQYF,TGCGCCAGCAGCCAAGAGAGGCCGGGGGCAGGCACAGATACGCAGTATTTT
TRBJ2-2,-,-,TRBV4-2,CASSQDLQRNTGELFF,TGTGCCAGCAGCCAAGATCTCCAGCGTAACACCGGGGAGCTGTTTTTT
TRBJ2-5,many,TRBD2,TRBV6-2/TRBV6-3,CASLTSGWETQYF,TGTGCCAGCTTGACTAGCGGGTGGGAGACCCAGTACTTC
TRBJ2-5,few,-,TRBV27,CASSFRAGPGETQYF,TGTGCCAGCAGTTTCAGAGCGGGTCCTGGGGAGACCCAGTACTTC
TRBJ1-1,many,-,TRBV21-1,CASSKRGDKRNTEAFF,TGTGCCAGCAGCAAACGAGGGGATAAGCGGAACACTGAAGCTTTCTTT
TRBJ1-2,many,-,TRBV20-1,CSAPVMLSNEGGYTF,TGCAGTGCTCCTGTTATGTTGTCAAACGAGGGTGGCTACACCTTC
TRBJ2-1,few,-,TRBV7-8,CASSLIKEEQFF,TGTGCCAGCAGCTTAATTAAGGAAGAGCAGTTCTTC
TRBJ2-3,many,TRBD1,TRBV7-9,CASSSTTGGTDTQYF,TGTGCCAGCAGCTCCACCACAGGGGGCACAGATACGCAGTATTTT
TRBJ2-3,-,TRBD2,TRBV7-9,CASSFSGGASGTDTQYF,TGTGCCAGCAGCTTTAGCGGGGGGGCCTCTGGCACAGATACGCAGTATTTT
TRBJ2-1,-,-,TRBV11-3,CASSSNGGYNEQFF,TGTGCCAGCAGCTCCAACGGGGGTTACAATGAGCAGTTCTTC
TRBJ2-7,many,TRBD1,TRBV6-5,CAVSGQHSYEQYF,TGTGCCGTATCGGGACAGCACTCCTACGAGCAGTACTTC
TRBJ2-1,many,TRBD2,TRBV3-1,CASSLIAGSSYNEQFF,TGTGCCAGCAGCCTAATAGCGGGGAGCTCCTACAATGAGCAGTTCTTC
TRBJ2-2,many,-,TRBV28,CASLYVTGELFF,TGTGCCAGCCTCTATGTCACCGGGGAGCTGTTTTTT
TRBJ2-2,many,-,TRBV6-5,CASTRVSTGELFF,TGTGCCAGCACTAGGGTTTCGACCGGGGAGCTGTTTTTT